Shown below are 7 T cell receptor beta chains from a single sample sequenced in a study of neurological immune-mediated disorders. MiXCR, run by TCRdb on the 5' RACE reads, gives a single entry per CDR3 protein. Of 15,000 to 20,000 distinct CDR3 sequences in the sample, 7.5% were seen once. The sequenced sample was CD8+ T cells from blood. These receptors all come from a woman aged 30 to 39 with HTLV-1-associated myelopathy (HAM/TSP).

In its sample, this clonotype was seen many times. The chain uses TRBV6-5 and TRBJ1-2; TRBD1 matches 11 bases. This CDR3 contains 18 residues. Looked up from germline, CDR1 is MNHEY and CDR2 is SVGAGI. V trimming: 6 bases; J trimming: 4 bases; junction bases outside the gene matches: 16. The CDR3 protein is CASRYPTGQGAFSYGYTF. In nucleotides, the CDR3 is TGTGCCAGCAGATACCCAACTGGACAGGGGGCGTTCTCCTATGGCTACACCTTC.

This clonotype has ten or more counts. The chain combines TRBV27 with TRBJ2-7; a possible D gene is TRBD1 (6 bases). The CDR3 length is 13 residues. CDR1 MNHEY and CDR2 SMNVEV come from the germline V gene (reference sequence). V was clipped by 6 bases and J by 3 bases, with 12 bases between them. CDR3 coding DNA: TGTGCCAGCAGAAACAGGGCAAACTACGAGCAGTACTTC. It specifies CASRNRANYEQYF.

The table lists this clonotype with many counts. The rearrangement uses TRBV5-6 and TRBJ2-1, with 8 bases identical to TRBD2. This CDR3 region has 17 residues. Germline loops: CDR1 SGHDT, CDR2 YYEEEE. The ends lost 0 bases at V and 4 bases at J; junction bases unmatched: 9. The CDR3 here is CASSLAFGAGEYNEQFF. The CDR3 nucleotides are TGTGCCAGCAGCTTGGCCTTCGGAGCGGGGGAGTACAATGAGCAGTTCTTC.

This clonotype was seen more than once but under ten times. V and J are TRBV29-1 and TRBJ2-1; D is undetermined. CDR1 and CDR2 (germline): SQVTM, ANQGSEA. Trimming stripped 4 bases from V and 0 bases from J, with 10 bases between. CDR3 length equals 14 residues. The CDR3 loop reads CSVVSPLSYNEQFF. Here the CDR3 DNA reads TGCAGCGTTGTATCCCCCCTCTCCTACAATGAGCAGTTCTTC.

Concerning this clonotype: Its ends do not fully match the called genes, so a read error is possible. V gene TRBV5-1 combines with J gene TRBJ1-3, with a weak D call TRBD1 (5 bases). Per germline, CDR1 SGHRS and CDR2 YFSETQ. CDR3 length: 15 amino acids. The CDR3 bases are TGCGCCAGCAGCTTGGAAGGGGAATCTGGAAACACAATATATTTT. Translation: CASSLEGESGNTIYF.

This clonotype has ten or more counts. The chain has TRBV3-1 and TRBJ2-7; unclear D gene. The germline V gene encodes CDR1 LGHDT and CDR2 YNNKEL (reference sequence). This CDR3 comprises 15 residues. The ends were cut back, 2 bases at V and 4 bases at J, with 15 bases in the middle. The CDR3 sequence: CASSQTPTVSYEQYF. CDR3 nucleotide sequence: TGTGCCAGCAGCCAAACCCCCACCGTGTCTTACGAGCAGTACTTC.

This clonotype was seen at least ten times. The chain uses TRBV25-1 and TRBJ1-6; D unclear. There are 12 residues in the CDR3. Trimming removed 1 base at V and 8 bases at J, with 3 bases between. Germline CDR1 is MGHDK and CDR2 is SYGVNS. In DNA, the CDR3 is TGTGCCAGCAGTGAATCCTATTCACCCCTCCACTTT. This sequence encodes CASSESYSPLHF.